One and the same sample provided the 5 T cell receptor beta chains below, sequenced in a study of CD4+ T cells in melanoma. Data came from immunoSEQ multiplex PCR; TCRdb stores just in-frame clones and leaves some out. The data show about 50,000 clones, with roughly 89% seen just once and approximately 10% held by the top ten. Sequencing was done on a sample of peripheral blood. The source is a human donor with melanoma.

The chain employs TRBV2 and TRBJ1-4; D is possibly TRBD1 (6 bases). CDR1 is SNHLY, CDR2 FYNNEI, per germline. This CDR3 has 16 amino acids. V dropped 8 bases and J dropped 0 bases, with 16 bases sitting between them. This CDR3 is CASGRDTPATNEKLFF. The DNA for the CDR3 is TGTGCCAGCGGCCGGGACACCCCTGCAACTAATGAAAAACTGTTTTTT.

Concerning this clone itself: This sample includes further DNA sequences coding for the same CDR3. The chain has TRBV10-3 and TRBJ1-1; D is unresolved. Trimming removed 4 bases at V and 5 bases at J, with 8 bases between. Germline CDR1 ENHRY, CDR2 SYGVKD. The CDR3 sequence is 12 residues long. The CDR3: CAISVTETEAFF. The DNA for the CDR3 is TGTGCCATCAGTGTCACAGAGACTGAAGCTTTCTTT.

V usage is TRBV28 and J usage is TRBJ1-5; D call uncertain. The CDR3 runs 16 residues. V was pared by 7 bases and J by 3 bases, with 19 bases between. The germline V gene has CDR1 MDHEN and CDR2 SYDVKM. CDR3 protein: CASTYIARGNNQPQHF. Here the CDR3 DNA reads TGTGCCAGCACCTATATTGCTCGAGGGAACAATCAGCCCCAGCATTTT.

This clone was picked up one time. The chain links TRBV2 to TRBJ2-5, with unresolved D. The germline gives CDR1 SNHLY, CDR2 FYNNEI. The germline V and J ends were trimmed by 8 bases and 3 bases, with 13 bases remaining between them. The CDR3 covers 13 residues. CDR3 DNA: TGTGCCAGCGTCCCCTTTGGGAAAGAGACCCAGTACTTC. This translates into CASVPFGKETQYF.

The chain joins TRBV10-2 to TRBJ1-5; the match to TRBD1 covers 10 bases. Germline V gene sequence: CDR1 WSHSY, CDR2 SAAADI. Trimming at V came to 6 bases and at J to 7 bases, leaving 6 bases not matched to a gene. The CDR3 loop spans 14 amino acids. CDR3 in amino acids: CASSAGTGVQPQHF. CDR3 nucleotides: TGCGCCAGCAGCGCCGGGACAGGGGTGCAGCCCCAGCATTTT.